This TCR beta chain originates from a study of human T cells and chemical hapten exposure. Study-wide points: No alteration of TCRs above 1 in 1000 frequency was seen with DPC sensitization.

Germline CDR1 and CDR2: SGHAT and FQNNGV. The CDR3 runs 16 residues. V dropped 1 base and J dropped 4 bases, with 13 bases sitting between them. This clonotype came up many times. Its matching antigen is unknown. Time point reported: patch test 3, about 24 weeks after DPC sensitization. Treatment meaning: therapeutic diphenylcyclopropenone sensitization with weekly scalp DPC. The donor pool consisted of alopecia patients aged 18 to 70 years, considered suitable for DPC. Unique molecular identifiers were attached to individual cDNA molecules within the library. MiXCR, applied by TCRdb to the RACE reads, yields one record per CDR3 protein. The sample consists of about 89,000 distinct CDR3 sequences, over 10% of them appearing once.

This clonotype originated in a woman in her fifties or sixties with alopecia areata. Some clones in this sample may be carry-over from other donors' samples. The sample consisted of whole blood, taken in connection with sensitization to the hapten diphenylcyclopropenone (DPC). This chain joins TRBV11-2 and TRBJ2-2; D may be TRBD1 (5 bases). The CDR3 sequence: CASSLGIGQGTGELFF. DNA of the CDR3: TGTGCCAGCAGCTTAGGGATCGGGCAGGGCACCGGGGAGCTGTTTTTT. The full variable domain, its missing parts supplied by reference TRBV11-2 and TRBJ2-2, is EAGVAQSPRYKIIEKRQSVAFWCNPISGHATLYWYQQILGQGPKLLIQFQNNGVVDDSQLPKDRFSAERLKGVDSTLKIQPAKLEDSAVYLCASSLGIGQGTGELFFGEGSRLTVL.